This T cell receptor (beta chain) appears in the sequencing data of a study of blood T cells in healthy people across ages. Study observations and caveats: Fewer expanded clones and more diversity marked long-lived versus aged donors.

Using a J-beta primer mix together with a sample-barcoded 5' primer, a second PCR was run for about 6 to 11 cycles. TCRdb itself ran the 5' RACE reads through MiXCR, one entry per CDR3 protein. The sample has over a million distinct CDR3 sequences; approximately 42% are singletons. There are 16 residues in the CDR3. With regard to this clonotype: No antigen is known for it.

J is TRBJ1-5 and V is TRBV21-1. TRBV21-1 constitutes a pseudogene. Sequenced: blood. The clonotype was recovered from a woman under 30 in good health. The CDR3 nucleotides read TGTGCCAGCAGCAAAGTTAGGGGAGGAAGCAATCAGCCCCAGCATTTT. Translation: CASSKVRGGSNQPQHF.